Below, 30 T cell receptor beta chains from the same sample are listed, as sequenced in a study of beta chain features in type 1 diabetes. The investigators reverse transcribed all of the isolated RNA, so they sequenced expressed TCRB transcripts. Method: immunoSEQ multiplex PCR; TCRdb's copy keeps in-frame clones and lacks some. The table lists approximately 38,000 clones, around 60% of them singletons, with around 2% in the top ten. Sequences were obtained from Tregs from blood. Receptors were obtained from a woman aged 25 to 39 in good health.

This clone was detected a few times. The chain has TRBV7-3 and TRBJ1-1; 7 nucleotides line up with TRBD1. CDR3 length: 14 amino acids. Trimming cost V 5 bases and J 4 bases; bases outside gene matches: 7. Looked up from germline, CDR1 is SGHTA and CDR2 is FQGTGA. CDR3 loop: CASSQTGRITEAFF. The CDR3 region has the DNA TGTGCCAGCAGCCAGACAGGGAGGATCACTGAAGCTTTCTTT.

The rearrangement links TRBV6-1 to TRBJ2-3, with 14 bases matching TRBD2. V was pared by 2 bases and J by 5 bases, with 3 bases of the junction left unmatched. Germline V gene data show CDR1 as MNHNS and CDR2 as SASEGT. The CDR3 loop spans 16 amino acids. CDR3 sequence: CASSERGLAGVDTQYF. CDR3 nucleotides: TGTGCCAGCAGTGAACGGGGACTAGCGGGAGTAGATACGCAGTATTTT.

The V and J genes are TRBV2 and TRBJ1-5; D remains ambiguous. The CDR3 runs 13 residues. Germline lookup yields CDR1 SNHLY and CDR2 FYNNEI. Trimming took off 7 bases at V and 7 bases at J, with 14 bases between the two ends. The CDR3 DNA sequence: TGTGCCAGCAAAAGGGAGTCGGAGCAGCCCCAGCATTTT. This codes for CASKRESEQPQHF.

The chain links TRBV7-2 to TRBJ2-7; weak D call: TRBD1 (6 bases). Germline values: CDR1 SGHTA, CDR2 FQGNSA. Trimming shortened V by 4 bases and J by 6 bases, and 10 bases separated the two germline ends. The CDR3 is 12 amino acids. CDR3 amino acids: CASSSQGSEQYF. CDR3 sequence (DNA): TGTGCCAGCAGCTCACAGGGATCCGAGCAGTACTTC. The entire variable domain, with the rest obtained from reference TRBV7-2 and TRBJ2-7, is as follows: GAGVSQSPSNKVTEKGKDVELRCDPISGHTALYWYRQSLGQGLEFLIYFQGNSAPDKSGLPSDRFSAERTGGSVSTLTIQRTQQEDSAVYLCASSSQGSEQYFGPGTRLTVT.

This clone was recorded a few times. J is TRBJ2-5 and V is TRBV5-4, with 14 bases matching TRBD2. V was pared by 3 bases and J by 2 bases, with 9 bases of the junction left unmatched. The length of the CDR3 is 18 residues. CDR1 and CDR2 (germline): SGHNT, YYREEE (reference sequence). The CDR3 sequence: CASSSKTRLAGGQETQYF. In DNA form, the CDR3 reads TGTGCCAGCAGCTCCAAAACCCGACTAGCGGGAGGGCAAGAGACCCAGTACTTC.

J is TRBJ2-1 and V is TRBV5-1; 8 bases are a match to TRBD2. Germline V gene sequence: CDR1 SGHRS, CDR2 YFSETQ. The V gene end was trimmed by 1 base and the J gene end by 8 bases; junction bases not matched to a gene: 14. The CDR3 runs to 17 residues. The CDR3 DNA sequence: TGCGCCAGCAGCTTGAGGAGGTTTAGCGGGATGTCCTATGAGCAGTTCTTC. It translates to CASSLRRFSGMSYEQFF.

This chain connects TRBV15 to TRBJ2-7; 8 bases map to TRBD1. The ends lost 5 bases at V and 5 bases at J; junction bases unmatched: 8. CDR3 length: 14 amino acids. Looked up from germline, CDR1 is LNHNV and CDR2 is YYDKDF (reference sequence). The CDR3 sequence is CATSGQGGSDEQYF. The CDR3 DNA sequence: TGTGCCACCAGCGGACAGGGTGGTTCGGACGAGCAGTACTTC.

This clone was seen a single time. The chain joins TRBV7-6 to TRBJ2-3; possible D gene TRBD2, 5 bases. Germline CDR1 and CDR2: SGHVS and FNYEAQ. V lost 6 bases and J 2 bases, leaving 18 bases between the germline ends. This CDR3 contains 16 residues. Written as DNA, the CDR3 is TGTGCCAGCAGGCGTCAACCGGGGATGCTCACAGATACGCAGTATTTT. Translating gives CASRRQPGMLTDTQYF.

This clone was detected only a few times. The V gene is TRBV10-3, the J gene TRBJ2-1, with 9 bases aligning to TRBD2. CDR1 is ENHRY, CDR2 SYGVKD, per germline. The CDR3 extends over 15 amino acids. The V segment lost 0 bases and the J segment 9 bases; nucleotides outside the gene matches: 6. The CDR3 reads CAISESLAGDSEQFF. DNA for the CDR3: TGTGCCATCAGTGAGTCTTTAGCGGGAGACAGTGAGCAGTTCTTC.

The V and J genes are TRBV18 and TRBJ1-3; TRBD1 agrees at 7 bases. V was clipped by 5 bases and J by 6 bases; unmatched bases: 7. The V gene's germline CDR1 is KGHSH and CDR2 LQKENI. This CDR3 comprises 14 residues. This chain's CDR3 is CASSSDREANTIYF. CDR3 nucleotides: TGTGCCAGCTCATCTGACAGGGAGGCAAACACCATATATTTT.

This clone occurred once. The rearrangement joins TRBV7-3 to TRBJ2-1, with 11 bases aligning to TRBD2. The CDR3 has 15 amino acids. The V and J ends lost 3 bases and 5 bases, in that order; junction bases with no gene match: 3. CDR1 SGHTA and CDR2 FQGTGA come from the germline V gene. The CDR3 nucleotides are TGTGCCAGCAGCTTGACTAGCGGGACCCACAATGAGCAGTTCTTC. Its protein is CASSLTSGTHNEQFF.

The rearrangement uses TRBV28 and TRBJ1-2, with unresolved D. The germline CDR1 and CDR2 sequences are MDHEN and SYDVKM. V was shortened by 6 bases and J by 4 bases, with 18 bases between the two germline ends. This CDR3 has 15 residues. The CDR3 DNA sequence: TGTGCCAGCAGACCCCGCGGGTCCCTATTCTATGGCTACACCTTC. It yields the protein CASRPRGSLFYGYTF.

This chain links TRBV25-1 with TRBJ1-3; D is perhaps TRBD1 (5 bases). V lost 1 base and J lost 4, with 14 bases in between. This CDR3 comprises 16 residues. Germline loops: CDR1 MGHDK, CDR2 SYGVNS. The CDR3 loop is CASSEWGTGVGNTIYF. CDR3 coding DNA: TGTGCCAGCAGTGAATGGGGAACGGGGGTCGGAAACACCATATATTTT.

The J gene is TRBJ1-5, the V gene TRBV7-8, with D uncertain. The CDR3 extends over 16 amino acids. Germline lookup yields CDR1 SGHVS and CDR2 FQNEAQ. Trimming removed 2 bases at V and 3 bases at J, with 14 bases between. CDR3 bases: TGTGCCAGCAGCTTATGGAACCGGGATATCAATCAGCCCCAGCATTTT. Protein product: CASSLWNRDINQPQHF.

The rearrangement links TRBV6-6 to TRBJ2-1; 7 bases line up with TRBD2. Germline CDR1 MNHNY, CDR2 SVGAGI (reference sequence). V gave up 7 bases and J gave up 7 bases; unmatched junction bases: 16. This CDR3 has 16 amino acids. CDR3 in amino acids: CASKYPPEGGINEQFF. CDR3 DNA: TGTGCCAGCAAGTACCCCCCTGAGGGAGGGATAAATGAGCAGTTCTTC.

About this clone itself: Within the sample, other DNA sequences also encode this same CDR3. The chain links TRBV5-4 to TRBJ2-5; 9 nucleotides agree with TRBD2. Germline V gene data show CDR1 as SGHNT and CDR2 as YYREEE (reference sequence). The CDR3 runs 16 residues. Unmatched junction bases numbered 9, after V lost 3 bases and J lost 3 bases. In nucleotides, the CDR3 is TGTGCCAGCAGCTCGAGGCTAGCGGGAATGGAAGAGACCCAGTACTTC. It encodes CASSSRLAGMEETQYF. Based on the CDR3 plus reference TRBV5-4 and TRBJ2-5, the full variable domain is ETGVTQSPTHLIKTRGQQVTLRCSSQSGHNTVSWYQQALGQGPQFIFQYYREEENGRGNFPPRFSGLQFPNYSSELNVNALELDDSALYLCASSSRLAGMEETQYFGPGTRLLVL.

The chain carries TRBV6-6 and TRBJ2-7, with TRBD2 matching over 11 bases. V was pared by 9 bases and J by 10 bases, with 11 bases of the junction left unmatched. Germline V gene data show CDR1 as MNHNY and CDR2 as SVGAGI (reference sequence). The CDR3 runs 13 residues. The CDR3 DNA reads as TGTGCCAGTCGACTAGCGGGAACCTACGGACAGTACTTC. It yields the protein CASRLAGTYGQYF.

This clone was seen a few times. This sequence joins TRBV19 and TRBJ1-5; D not resolved. Germline loops: CDR1 LNHDA, CDR2 SQIVND (reference sequence). This CDR3 is 15 amino acids long. Between the trimmed V and J ends, which lost 0 bases and 5 bases, there was a span of 11 bases. The CDR3 region has the DNA TGTGCCAGTAGTATAGACGGGAATGCATATCAGCCCCAGCATTTT. Protein: CASSIDGNAYQPQHF.

Points on this clone: Mismatch with germline at one junction end may stem from a read error. The chain carries TRBV7-7 and TRBJ2-1; 8 positions match TRBD2. The germline V gene has CDR1 SSHAT and CDR2 FNYEAQ (reference sequence). The CDR3 is 15 residues long. Here the CDR3 DNA reads TGTGCTAGCACCTTTGCGGCGGGAGGAAACAATGAGCAGTTCTTC. Protein product: CASTFAAGGNNEQFF.

This clone was picked up one time. The chain carries TRBV6-6 and TRBJ1-2; TRBD1 might be the D (6 bases). From germline, CDR1 is MNHNY and CDR2 SVGAGI (reference sequence). CDR3 size: 12 residues. V dropped 6 bases and J dropped 7 bases, with 12 bases sitting between them. The DNA of the CDR3 is TGTGCCAGCAGACAAGGGGGGGGTGGCTACACCTTC. Its protein is CASRQGGGGYTF.

This rearrangement joins TRBV5-5 to TRBJ1-2; D unclear. Trimming stripped 2 bases from V and 6 bases from J, with 14 bases between. The CDR3 is made up of 14 amino acids. The germline V gene has CDR1 SGHKS and CDR2 YYEKEE (reference sequence). CDR3 sequence (DNA): TGTGCCAGCAGCTTCTTCGTACCACGGGATGGCTACACCTTC. Its translation: CASSFFVPRDGYTF.

V usage is TRBV29-1 and J usage is TRBJ1-2; 7 bases are a match to TRBD1. V trimming: 4 bases; J trimming: 1 base; junction bases outside the gene matches: 9. The CDR3 is 15 amino acids. The germline gives CDR1 SQVTM, CDR2 ANQGSEA. The CDR3 DNA reads as TGCAGCGTTGTTGCAGCCGGGACAGTTAACTATGGCTACACCTTC. It codes for CSVVAAGTVNYGYTF.

The chain recombines TRBV7-3 with TRBJ2-1; 10 bases are a match to TRBD2. CDR1 is SGHTA and CDR2 is FQGTGA in the germline V gene. V dropped 5 bases and J dropped 4; count of bases not matched to a gene: 5. The CDR3 contains 15 residues. The CDR3 region is CASSRGLADYNEQFF. CDR3 coding DNA: TGTGCCAGCAGCCGCGGACTAGCGGATTACAATGAGCAGTTCTTC.

This clone was found a few times. The chain uses TRBV2 and TRBJ1-1; 7 bases agree with TRBD1. The CDR3 is made up of 13 amino acids. V gave up 8 bases and J gave up 4 bases; unmatched junction bases: 7. Germline values: CDR1 SNHLY, CDR2 FYNNEI. The DNA for the CDR3 is TGTGCCAGCGGGACAGAATGGGGCACTGAAGCTTTCTTT. It specifies CASGTEWGTEAFF.

V gene TRBV9 combines with J gene TRBJ2-1, with D uncertain. The CDR3 totals 14 residues. V lost 0 bases, J lost 3 bases, and 7 bases lay in between. Germline V lookup: CDR1 SGDLS, CDR2 YYNGEE. In nucleotides, the CDR3 is TGTGCCAGCAGCGTAGGAGCTGGCTACAATGAGCAGTTCTTC. This gives the protein CASSVGAGYNEQFF.

This clone has a single count. The rearrangement links TRBV7-2 to TRBJ1-5, with TRBD1 as a possible D gene (6 bases). Trimming shortened V by 1 base and J by 5 bases, and 6 bases separated the two germline ends. The CDR3 spans 13 residues. Germline assignment: CDR1 SGHTA and CDR2 FQGNSA. The CDR3 DNA sequence: TGTGCCAGCAGCTTAGGGACAGATCAGCCCCAGCATTTT. This codes for CASSLGTDQPQHF.

The V and J genes are TRBV28 and TRBJ1-2; D remains ambiguous. V lost 6 bases and J lost 4, with 12 bases in between. The CDR3 sequence is 13 residues long. Germline V gives CDR1 MDHEN, CDR2 SYDVKM. Here the CDR3 reads CASRTISRYGYTF. For the CDR3, the DNA is TGTGCCAGCAGGACAATCTCCCGCTATGGCTACACCTTC.

V usage is TRBV11-2 and J usage is TRBJ2-7, with 11 bases aligning to TRBD2. This CDR3 spans 16 amino acids. V shed 1 base, J shed 3 bases, and the junction held 5 bases outside the gene matches. Germline assignment: CDR1 SGHAT and CDR2 FQNNGV. The DNA for the CDR3 is TGTGCCAGCAGCTTAGGGGGACTAGCGGCAGGCTACGAGCAGTACTTC. Translated: CASSLGGLAAGYEQYF. The full variable domain, with the rest looked up from reference TRBV11-2 and TRBJ2-7, is EAGVAQSPRYKIIEKRQSVAFWCNPISGHATLYWYQQILGQGPKLLIQFQNNGVVDDSQLPKDRFSAERLKGVDSTLKIQPAKLEDSAVYLCASSLGGLAAGYEQYFGPGTRLTVT.

The chain combines TRBV25-1 with TRBJ2-7; tentatively, D is TRBD1 (6 bases). The V end lost 3 bases, the J end lost 4 bases, and 16 bases lay between the germline ends. CDR1 is MGHDK and CDR2 is SYGVNS in the germline V gene. The CDR3 length is 15 residues. Written as DNA, the CDR3 is TGTGCCAGCAGTGACCTAAGAAACAGGGTTTACGAGCAGTACTTC. Protein product: CASSDLRNRVYEQYF.

V is TRBV18 and J is TRBJ2-7; possibly TRBD1 for D (7 bases). CDR1 and CDR2 (germline): KGHSH, LQKENI. The CDR3 loop spans 12 amino acids. Trimming took off 1 base at V and 12 bases at J, with 13 bases between the two ends. In DNA, the CDR3 is TGTGCCAGCTCACCACTGGAGGGGGCTGTGTACTTC. Its protein is CASSPLEGAVYF.